What follows are 9 T cell receptor beta chains derived from one specimen sequenced in a study of OX40 agonist ivuxolimab in advanced cancers. Measured with immunoSEQ multiplex PCR; TCRdb has only the in-frame clones, and not every one. The sample lists tens of thousands of clones; more than 80% were seen once. The source material was CD4+ or CD8+ T cells sorted from blood, sampled in a trial of the OX40 agonist ivuxolimab. The origin of the receptors is an adult with an advanced solid tumor such as melanoma, head and neck, liver or kidney cancer.

In regard to this clone: The same CDR3 is also encoded by other DNA sequences in this sample. The gene calls are TRBV9 and TRBJ2-2, with unresolved D. V lost 0 bases to trimming and J lost 5 bases, with 5 bases between them. The CDR3 sequence is 13 residues long. In germline, CDR1 is SGDLS, CDR2 YYNGEE. DNA of the CDR3: TGTGCCAGCAGCGTAGTTTGGACCGGGGAGCTGTTTTTT. As protein: CASSVVWTGELFF. The variable domain in full, with the rest retrieved from reference TRBV9 and TRBJ2-2, is DSGVTQTPKHLITATGQRVTLRCSPRSGDLSVYWYQQSLDQGLQFLIQYYNGEERAKGNILERFSAQQFPDLHSELNLSSLELGDSALYFCASSVVWTGELFFGEGSRLTVL.

This clone was seen only a few times. The J gene is TRBJ1-1, the V gene TRBV29-1; the D is unclear. Trimming took 5 bases from V and 4 from J, leaving 11 bases between them. This CDR3 has 12 amino acids. CDR1 is SQVTM and CDR2 is ANQGSEA in the germline V gene. CDR3 residues: CSVPGNGTEAFF. CDR3 bases: TGCAGCGTTCCGGGGAACGGCACTGAAGCTTTCTTT.

This clone was counted only a few times. The chain links TRBV19 to TRBJ2-7, with D possibly being TRBD1 (5 bases). From germline, CDR1 is LNHDA and CDR2 SQIVND (reference sequence). The CDR3 has 14 residues. V was cut by 2 bases and J by 5 bases, with 13 bases left in between. CDR3 in amino acids: CASSISGPLHEQYF. The CDR3 DNA sequence: TGTGCCAGTAGTATATCAGGGCCCCTTCACGAGCAGTACTTC. The full variable domain, completed using reference TRBV19 and TRBJ2-7, is DGGITQSPKYLFRKEGQNVTLSCEQNLNHDAMYWYRQDPGQGLRLIYYSQIVNDFQKGDIAEGYSVSREKKESFPLTVTSAQKNPTAFYLCASSISGPLHEQYFGPGTRLTVT.

This rearrangement joins TRBV7-9 to TRBJ1-4; D is unclear. Germline lookup yields CDR1 SEHNR and CDR2 FQNEAQ (reference sequence). Trimming removed 1 base from V and 2 bases from J, with 8 bases in between. The CDR3 contains 15 residues. The CDR3 protein is CASSLVAGTNEKLFF. The CDR3 region has the DNA TGTGCCAGCAGCTTAGTAGCGGGTACTAATGAAAAACTGTTTTTT.

The V and J genes are TRBV14 and TRBJ2-3; D perhaps matches TRBD1 (5 bases). The CDR3 is 17 amino acids. Deletions cut 1 base from V and 6 bases from J, with 20 bases between. Germline V gene lookup returns CDR1 SGHDN and CDR2 FVKESK. CDR3 nucleotides: TGTGCCAGCAGCCAAGGGGGTCCAGGGTTTCCTCCCGATACGCAGTATTTT. Protein product: CASSQGGPGFPPDTQYF.

This chain connects TRBV5-1 to TRBJ1-2; TRBD1 agrees at 10 bases. The length of the CDR3 is 14 residues. Germline loops: CDR1 SGHRS, CDR2 YFSETQ. The V and J ends lost 3 bases and 6 bases, in that order; junction bases with no gene match: 5. CDR3 amino acids: CASSSRQGADGYTF. The CDR3 coding sequence is TGCGCCAGCAGCTCTCGACAGGGGGCTGATGGCTACACCTTC.

The chain uses TRBV10-3 and TRBJ2-1; D is tentatively TRBD1 or TRBD2 (5 bases each). Trimming cost V 10 bases and J 8 bases, with 21 bases left between them. CDR1 and CDR2 from the germline V gene are ENHRY and SYGVKD. The CDR3 length is 14 residues. This CDR3 reads CATGARASVDEQFF. CDR3 coding DNA: TGTGCCACCGGGGCCCGAGCCTCCGTCGATGAGCAGTTCTTC.

J is TRBJ2-7 and V is TRBV9; 8 bases match TRBD2. Trimming at V came to 0 bases and at J to 5 bases, leaving 7 bases not matched to a gene. The CDR3 contains 15 residues. Germline loops: CDR1 SGDLS, CDR2 YYNGEE. The CDR3 nucleotides are TGTGCCAGCAGCGTAGAGGGACTAGTTCTTGACGAGCAGTACTTC. It codes for CASSVEGLVLDEQYF. The full variable domain, rest sourced from reference TRBV9 and TRBJ2-7, is DSGVTQTPKHLITATGQRVTLRCSPRSGDLSVYWYQQSLDQGLQFLIQYYNGEERAKGNILERFSAQQFPDLHSELNLSSLELGDSALYFCASSVEGLVLDEQYFGPGTRLTVT.

As to this clone: A read error may produce the germline difference seen at one junction end. This chain joins TRBV27 and TRBJ1-2; D gene ambiguous. CDR1 and CDR2 from the germline V gene are MNHEY and SMNVEV (reference sequence). The CDR3 extends over 12 amino acids. As DNA, the CDR3 is TGTGCCAGCAGTTTACGTCCAGAGAAACCTATTTTC. Translation: CASSLRPEKPIF.